These 20 T cell receptor beta chains were sequenced from one sample in a study of T cells in Graves' hyperthyroidism and ophthalmopathy. TCR beta CDR3 sequences were amplified from RNA transcripts. Carried out on the TCR CDR3, a first-round RT-PCR used the HTBI primer set. TCRdb ran MiXCR on the multiplex PCR reads and lists one entry per CDR3 protein. This table has 550,000 to 800,000 distinct CDR3 sequences, around 15% appearing once. The sequencing input was blood. The receptors here all came from a man younger than 35 with Graves' hyperthyroidism.

This clonotype was observed many times. The chain employs TRBV28 and TRBJ1-1, with 10 bases aligning to TRBD1. V lost 4 bases, J lost 0 bases, and 8 bases stayed unmatched. Germline V lookup: CDR1 MDHEN, CDR2 SYDVKM. The CDR3 has 17 residues. The CDR3 spells CASSYPDRGDMNTEAFF. In DNA, the CDR3 is TGTGCCAGCAGTTATCCGGACAGGGGGGACATGAACACTGAAGCTTTCTTT. The full variable domain, completed using reference TRBV28 and TRBJ1-1, is DVKVTQSSRYLVKRTGEKVFLECVQDMDHENMFWYRQDPGLGLRLIYFSYDVKMKEKGDIPEGYSVSREKKERFSLILESASTNQTSMYLCASSYPDRGDMNTEAFFGQGTRLTVV.

This clonotype was recorded a few times. The chain employs TRBV6-1 and TRBJ1-5; a possible D gene is TRBD1 (5 bases). Germline V lookup: CDR1 MNHNS, CDR2 SASEGT. CDR3 length equals 16 residues. CDR3 sequence (DNA): TGTGGTACTTTGGGGGACGGAGTACAAACAAATCAGCCCCAGCATTTT. Translating it yields CGTLGDGVQTNQPQHF.

The chain recombines TRBV20-1 with TRBJ2-3; 9 bases align to TRBD2. V lost 6 bases and J lost 5; bases outside the gene matches: 15. The CDR3 runs 16 residues. CDR1 is DFQATT and CDR2 is SNEGSKA in the germline V gene (reference sequence). The CDR3 is CSARRLASGVLDTQYF. The CDR3 DNA reads as TGCAGTGCAAGACGACTGGCTAGCGGGGTCCTAGATACGCAGTATTTT.

This clonotype was seen repeatedly, ten times or more. The chain uses TRBV6-2 or TRBV6-3 and TRBJ2-7; D is uncertain. The CDR3 consists of 13 residues. The germline V and J ends were trimmed by 6 bases and 0 bases, with 9 bases remaining between them. In germline, CDR1 is MNHEY, CDR2 SVGEGT. CDR3 in DNA: TGTGCCAGCAGGGTCCTGAGCTCCTACGAGCAGTACTTC. Its protein is CASRVLSSYEQYF.

V gene TRBV4-1 combines with J gene TRBJ1-2; TRBD1 agrees at 8 bases. J gave up 4 bases and V 3 bases, and 4 bases lay outside the gene matches. Germline-derived CDR1 and CDR2 are MGHRA and YSYEKL. The CDR3 loop spans 14 amino acids. The CDR3 DNA follows: TGCGCCAGCAGCCAGAACGACAGGGGCTATGGCTACACCTTC. It yields the protein CASSQNDRGYGYTF.

This clonotype was observed at least ten times. The rearrangement links TRBV7-9 to TRBJ2-7; D gene uncertain. The germline V gene encodes CDR1 SEHNR and CDR2 FQNEAQ (reference sequence). This CDR3 is 15 amino acids long. With 1 base removed from V and 2 bases from J, the gap between germline ends came to 12 bases. DNA of the CDR3: TGTGCCAGCAGCTTAGTAAGAGGCGGTGCCTACGAGCAGTACTTC. This gives the protein CASSLVRGGAYEQYF.

The V and J genes are TRBV24-1 and TRBJ2-5; possibly TRBD1 for D (6 bases). The CDR3 has 13 residues. Germline values: CDR1 KGHDR, CDR2 SFDVKD. Trimming removed 5 bases from V and 2 bases from J, with 8 bases in between. The CDR3 bases are TGTGCCACCAGTGTGGGGGCTCAAGAGACCCAGTACTTC. The encoded protein is CATSVGAQETQYF.

A single count supports this clonotype. V is TRBV5-8 and J is TRBJ2-2; no reliable D call. Trimming took 2 bases from V and 5 from J, leaving 10 bases between them. The CDR3 is 14 residues long. Per the germline V gene, CDR1 is SGHTS and CDR2 is YDEGEE. CDR3 in DNA: TGTGCCAGCAGCTTCGGGCTCTGGACCGGGGAGCTGTTTTTT. It encodes CASSFGLWTGELFF.

This clonotype was observed a handful of times. The V and J genes are TRBV27 and TRBJ2-7, with TRBD2 identical over 9 bases. V gave up 3 bases and J gave up 5 bases; unmatched junction bases: 8. CDR3 length: 15 amino acids. CDR1 is MNHEY and CDR2 is SMNVEV in the germline V gene (reference sequence). This CDR3 reads CASSFRGGGGNEQYF. The CDR3 nucleotides are TGTGCCAGCAGTTTCCGCGGGGGGGGTGGGAACGAGCAGTACTTC.

Notes on this clonotype: Given a much more abundant clone one base away, this may be a read error. This chain joins TRBV7-9 and TRBJ1-1; no definite D call. Trimming shortened V by 6 bases and J by 1 base, and 6 bases separated the two germline ends. The CDR3 has 12 amino acids. CDR1 and CDR2 from the germline V gene are SEHNR and FQNEAQ (reference sequence). The CDR3 reads CASRTTNTEAFF. The CDR3 bases are TGTGCCAGCAGGACGACGAACACTGAAGCTTTCTTT.

In its sample, this clonotype was seen many times. The V gene is TRBV6-1, the J gene TRBJ2-5; 7 bases map to TRBD2. The junction had 13 bases not matched to a gene; V was cut back by 5 bases and J by 4 bases. CDR1 is MNHNS and CDR2 is SASEGT in the germline V gene. The CDR3 is 16 amino acids. The CDR3 DNA reads as TGTGCCAGCAGTCAACCTCTCGGGGAGGGGAGAGAGACCCAGTACTTC. It translates to CASSQPLGEGRETQYF.

This clonotype was observed many times. The V gene is TRBV2, the J gene TRBJ1-2; D ambiguous. Between the trimmed V and J ends, which lost 3 bases and 5 bases, there was a span of 16 bases. From germline, CDR1 is SNHLY and CDR2 FYNNEI. The CDR3 spans 15 residues. CDR3 protein: CASSDGGGPGYGYTF. The CDR3 coding sequence is TGTGCCAGCAGTGATGGAGGTGGCCCGGGGTATGGCTACACCTTC.

The V and J genes are TRBV15 and TRBJ2-2; 12 bases align to TRBD2. This CDR3 spans 15 amino acids. Germline V lookup: CDR1 LNHNV, CDR2 YYDKDF (reference sequence). V shed 5 bases and J 9 bases; nucleotides not matched to a gene: 7. CDR3: CATSDRTSGIRELFF. The CDR3 bases are TGTGCCACCAGCGACCGGACTAGCGGGATCAGGGAGCTGTTTTTT. The entire variable domain, with the rest obtained from reference TRBV15 and TRBJ2-2, is as follows: DAMVIQNPRYQVTQFGKPVTLSCSQTLNHNVMYWYQQKSSQAPKLLFHYYDKDFNNEADTPDNFQSRRPNTSFCFLDIRSPGLGDTAMYLCATSDRTSGIRELFFGEGSRLTVL.

This clonotype came up many times. The chain combines TRBV7-9 with TRBJ2-7; perhaps D is TRBD1 or TRBD2 (5 bases each). Germline-derived CDR1 and CDR2 are SEHNR and FQNEAQ (reference sequence). V was shortened by 5 bases and J by 6 bases, with 14 bases between the two germline ends. This CDR3 has 13 amino acids. The CDR3 loop is CASSPSSRAEQYF. The CDR3 DNA is TGTGCCAGCAGCCCTAGCTCCAGGGCCGAGCAGTACTTC. The variable domain in full, completed from reference TRBV7-9 and TRBJ2-7, reads DTGVSQNPRHKITKRGQNVTFRCDPISEHNRLYWYRQTLGQGPEFLTYFQNEAQLEKSRLLSDRFSAERPKGSFSTLEIQRTEQGDSAMYLCASSPSSRAEQYFGPGTRLTVT.

The table lists this clonotype with a few counts. This chain connects TRBV18 to TRBJ2-1; tentative D call: TRBD1 (7 bases). V lost 0 bases, J lost 7 bases, and 10 bases lay in between. This CDR3 spans 14 amino acids. In germline, CDR1 is KGHSH, CDR2 LQKENI. The CDR3 coding sequence is TGTGCCAGCTCACCACCTCCAGGGGGGAATGAGCAGTTCTTC. It translates to CASSPPPGGNEQFF.

This clonotype was detected ten times or more. This rearrangement joins TRBV28 to TRBJ2-5, with 9 bases fitting TRBD1. The germline CDR1 and CDR2 sequences are MDHEN and SYDVKM. Unmatched junction bases numbered 9, after V lost 9 bases and J lost 4 bases. The CDR3 has 14 amino acids. The CDR3 is CASSGTGSLETQYF. The CDR3 DNA is TGTGCCAGTTCCGGGACAGGGAGTCTAGAGACCCAGTACTTC.

This chain connects TRBV5-8 to TRBJ2-3; D is possibly TRBD1 (5 bases). This CDR3 has 16 amino acids. CDR1 and CDR2 from the germline V gene are SGHTS and YDEGEE. Trimming shortened V by 4 bases and J by 2 bases, and 17 bases separated the two germline ends. The CDR3, as DNA: TGTGCCAGCAGCCTGGCCGGGCAGGGCAACACAGATACGCAGTATTTT. As protein: CASSLAGQGNTDTQYF.

The V gene is TRBV20-1, the J gene TRBJ2-1; either TRBD1 or TRBD2 may supply D (6 bases each). V was cut by 6 bases and J by 8 bases, with 20 bases left in between. The CDR3 runs to 14 residues. Looked up from germline, CDR1 is DFQATT and CDR2 is SNEGSKA (reference sequence). The CDR3, as DNA: TGCAGTGCGGGAGGTAGGGGGAGTTGGGATGAGCAGTTCTTC. Translation gives CSAGGRGSWDEQFF.

Many counts were recorded for this clonotype. The genes are TRBV6-1 and TRBJ1-1, with a weak D call TRBD1 (6 bases). This CDR3 region has 13 residues. Germline V gene lookup returns CDR1 MNHNS and CDR2 SASEGT. Trimming took off 10 bases at V and 1 base at J, with 13 bases between the two ends. The CDR3 is CATHAGENTEAFF. CDR3 nucleotide sequence: TGTGCCACCCACGCAGGGGAGAACACTGAAGCTTTCTTT.

V usage is TRBV11-2 and J usage is TRBJ2-1; 12 nucleotides match TRBD2. The junction had 3 bases not matched to a gene; V was cut back by 1 base and J by 2 bases. The CDR3 runs 17 residues. Per the germline V gene, CDR1 is SGHAT and CDR2 is FQNNGV. CDR3 sequence reads: CASSLARTSGTYNEQFF. CDR3 in DNA: TGTGCCAGCAGCTTAGCTCGGACTAGCGGGACCTACAATGAGCAGTTCTTC.